The present TCR beta chain was sequenced within a study of T cell repertoires in cytomegalovirus infection. Background on the study: An indication of both CMV infection and matching HLA type came from public TCR beta signatures.

The V segment lost 2 bases and the J segment 2 bases; nucleotides outside the gene matches: 5. CDR3 length equals 16 residues. In germline, CDR1 is MDHEN, CDR2 SYDVKM. Whole-study findings and limits: HLA-C-restricted CMV-specific TCR beta clonotypes were dominant in the ex vivo response.

Via MiXCR, TCRdb re-called the reads, giving one row per CDR3 protein. The data contain 250,000 or so distinct CDR3 sequences, approximately 15% of them singletons. Remarks on this clonotype: Its matching antigen is unknown.

The V gene is TRBV28, the J gene TRBJ2-4, with 8 bases matching TRBD2. Sample: CD8+ T cells from PBMCs. The receptor was isolated from a human donor in good health (CMV status not recorded). Some clones in this sample may be carry-over from other donors' samples. CDR3 DNA: TGTGCCAGCAGTTTAGGGTCGGGGGGGCCCAAAAACATTCAGTACTTC. The encoded protein is CASSLGSGGPKNIQYF. The whole variable domain, remainder taken from reference TRBV28 and TRBJ2-4, is DVKVTQSSRYLVKRTGEKVFLECVQDMDHENMFWYRQDPGLGLRLIYFSYDVKMKEKGDIPEGYSVSREKKERFSLILESASTNQTSMYLCASSLGSGGPKNIQYFGAGTRLSVL.